Following are 10 T cell receptor beta chains from one sample sequenced in a study of T cell changes during pregnancy in multiple sclerosis. This table comes from immunoSEQ multiplex PCR, and its TCRdb copy is limited to in-frame clones, with some not included. Seen here are tens of thousands of clones, approximately 89% observed once, and the top ten hold around 5%. This material consisted of peripheral blood, taken in the first trimester of pregnancy. The receptor set was obtained from a female donor in good health, enrolled as a control in a pregnancy study.

As DNA, the CDR3 is TGTGCCAGCAGCGTAGGGGGCCCTATGAACACTGAAGCTTTCTTT. It encodes CASSVGGPMNTEAFF. The J gene is TRBJ1-1, the V gene TRBV9, with D tentatively TRBD1 (5 bases). The germline gives CDR1 SGDLS, CDR2 YYNGEE. This CDR3 region has 15 residues. The V and J ends lost 0 bases and 0 bases respectively, with 9 bases between them.

The gene calls are TRBV7-9 and TRBJ1-5; D call uncertain. The germline V and J ends were trimmed by 2 bases and 7 bases, with 9 bases remaining between them. There are 13 residues in the CDR3. CDR1 SEHNR and CDR2 FQNEAQ come from the germline V gene (reference sequence). CDR3 sequence: CASSLIEGQPQHF. Here the CDR3 DNA reads TGTGCCAGCAGCTTAATCGAGGGCCAGCCCCAGCATTTT.

The chain has TRBV5-6 and TRBJ1-1; 11 positions agree with TRBD1. Losses at the gene ends were 5 bases for V and 2 bases for J; bases not matched to a gene: 8. The CDR3 runs 16 residues. In germline, CDR1 is SGHDT, CDR2 YYEEEE. The CDR3 sequence is CASSWGQGGLNTEAFF. CDR3 bases: TGTGCCAGCAGTTGGGGACAGGGGGGATTAAACACTGAAGCTTTCTTT.

The rearrangement uses TRBV15 and TRBJ2-5; D is perhaps TRBD1 (6 bases). The DNA end is more similar to TRBJ2-7, so the J call may be wrong. Germline assignment: CDR1 LNHNV and CDR2 YYDKDF (reference sequence). This CDR3 has 13 residues. CDR3 nucleotide sequence: TGTGCCACCAGTGGCAGGGGCGCGGACGAGCAGTACTTC. It codes for CATSGRGADEQYF.

V usage is TRBV7-6 and J usage is TRBJ1-3, with D perhaps TRBD1 (5 bases). CDR3 length: 14 amino acids. Trimming shortened V by 5 bases and J by 8 bases, and 16 bases separated the two germline ends. Germline values: CDR1 SGHVS, CDR2 FNYEAQ. CDR3: CASSVLVSGDTIYF. CDR3 nucleotide sequence: TGTGCCAGCAGCGTCTTAGTTTCGGGGGACACCATATATTTT.

V gene TRBV30 combines with J gene TRBJ1-5; TRBD1 is a possible D gene (6 bases). Germline assignment: CDR1 GTSNPN and CDR2 SVGIG (reference sequence). The ends were cut back, 2 bases at V and 2 bases at J, with 16 bases in the middle. The CDR3 is made up of 16 amino acids. The CDR3 DNA is TGTGCCTGGAGTACTACGGACAGTCTGGGCAATCAGCCCCAGCATTTT. Its protein is CAWSTTDSLGNQPQHF.

The chain employs TRBV6-1 and TRBJ1-2; TRBD1 might be the D (6 bases). V gave up 7 bases and J gave up 0 bases, with 9 bases separating them. The CDR3 contains 13 residues. From germline, CDR1 is MNHNS and CDR2 SASEGT. The CDR3 bases are TGTGCCAGCACCGAGGGGGCTAACTATGGCTACACCTTC. This translates into CASTEGANYGYTF.

The gene calls are TRBV19 and TRBJ2-1, with TRBD2 matching over 9 bases. CDR1 is LNHDA, CDR2 SQIVND, per germline (reference sequence). The V gene end was trimmed by 10 bases and the J gene end by 10 bases; junction bases not matched to a gene: 20. CDR3 length: 16 amino acids. The CDR3 DNA is TGTGCCAACACCCGGGGACTAGCTCCCACTGGTGAGGAGCAGTTCTTC. This translates into CANTRGLAPTGEEQFF.

This chain uses TRBV25-1 with TRBJ2-7; TRBD2 aligns across 9 bases. With 5 bases clipped from V and 5 bases from J, the junction kept 10 bases outside the gene matches. The CDR3 has 15 residues. Germline V gene lookup returns CDR1 MGHDK and CDR2 SYGVNS. This CDR3 is CASSSFSGSPNEQYF. In DNA form, the CDR3 reads TGTGCCAGCAGTTCCTTTAGCGGGAGTCCCAACGAGCAGTACTTC.

The chain uses TRBV9 and TRBJ2-6; 9 bases match TRBD1. Germline CDR1 is SGDLS and CDR2 is YYNGEE. The CDR3 runs to 18 residues. V was pared by 3 bases and J by 6 bases, with 13 bases of the junction left unmatched. The CDR3 loop is CASSASGQGSGLANVLTF. The DNA of the CDR3 is TGTGCCAGCAGCGCTTCGGGACAGGGATCTGGGTTGGCCAACGTCCTGACTTTC.